Each of the 16 T cell receptor beta chains below was sequenced from the same sample in a study of T cells in Graves' hyperthyroidism and ophthalmopathy. There were TCR beta CDR3 regions amplified from RNA transcripts. A first-round RT-PCR of the TCR CDR3 used the HTBI primer set. MiXCR was run by TCRdb on the multiplex PCR reads, yielding one entry per CDR3 protein. The sample yields roughly 570,000 distinct CDR3 sequences, more than 45% seen once. The sample taken for sequencing was peripheral blood or thyroid tissue (not recorded which). Source of these receptors: an adult woman with Graves' disease, either hyperthyroidism or ophthalmopathy (not recorded which).

This clonotype was detected a few times. This rearrangement joins TRBV6-2 or TRBV6-3 to TRBJ1-3, with D unresolved. There are 13 residues in the CDR3. In germline, CDR1 is MNHEY, CDR2 SVGEGT. Between the trimmed V and J ends, which lost 7 bases and 1 base, there was a span of 8 bases. DNA for the CDR3: TGTGCCAGCATTTTTGCTTCTGGAAACACCATATATTTT. It is translated as CASIFASGNTIYF.

This clonotype was observed a few times. The V call is TRBV6-5, the J call TRBJ2-2; 13 bases are shared with TRBD2. Germline CDR1 and CDR2: MNHEY and SVGAGI. The CDR3 length is 18 residues. Germline trimming cut 4 bases from V and 4 bases from J; bases unmatched to any gene: 9. The CDR3 bases are TGTGCCAGCAGTTCTGGACTAGCGGGAGAATGGAGCACCGGGGAGCTGTTTTTT. Amino acids: CASSSGLAGEWSTGELFF.

V is TRBV9 and J is TRBJ1-3; D not resolved. Germline CDR1 SGDLS, CDR2 YYNGEE. V was cut by 0 bases and J by 0 bases, with 10 bases left in between. The CDR3 totals 16 residues. CDR3 DNA sequence: TGTGCCAGCAGCGTAGCGGCCCTAACCTCTGGAAACACCATATATTTT. Translated, it gives CASSVAALTSGNTIYF.

This clonotype was observed at least ten times. J is TRBJ2-7 and V is TRBV7-2, with TRBD1 identical over 11 bases. V was pared by 0 bases and J by 4 bases, with 5 bases of the junction left unmatched. CDR1 is SGHTA, CDR2 FQGNSA, per germline. CDR3 length: 16 amino acids. Written as DNA, the CDR3 is TGTGCCAGCAGCTTAGCTTCCGGGACAGGGGGATACGAGCAGTACTTC. Encoded protein: CASSLASGTGGYEQYF.

This clonotype was counted ten times or more. This chain links TRBV7-9 with TRBJ1-1; D ambiguous. This CDR3 spans 12 amino acids. In germline, CDR1 is SEHNR, CDR2 FQNEAQ (reference sequence). The germline V and J ends were trimmed by 1 base and 4 bases, with 4 bases remaining between them. CDR3 nucleotide sequence: TGTGCCAGCAGCTTAGGCTCCACTGAAGCTTTCTTT. It translates to CASSLGSTEAFF.

In this sample, this clonotype turned up many times. The CDR3 nucleotides are TGTGCCAGCAGCTTAGGTCCATCATCTTGGGCTTTCTTT. Its translation is CASSLGPSSWAFF. V is TRBV11-2 and J is TRBJ1-1; D not resolved. This CDR3 spans 13 amino acids. Germline V lookup: CDR1 SGHAT, CDR2 FQNNGV. Deletions cut 1 base from V and 11 bases from J, with 14 bases between.

The CDR3: CASSSRTSGSRGETQYF. The CDR3 DNA follows: TGTGCCAGTAGTTCCCGGACTAGCGGGAGCCGGGGAGAGACCCAGTACTTC. This chain joins TRBV19 and TRBJ2-5, with TRBD2 matching 13 bases. CDR3 length: 17 amino acids. From germline, CDR1 is LNHDA and CDR2 SQIVND (reference sequence). Germline trimming cut 5 bases from V and 4 bases from J; bases unmatched to any gene: 10. The entire variable domain, with the rest obtained from reference TRBV19 and TRBJ2-5, is as follows: DGGITQSPKYLFRKEGQNVTLSCEQNLNHDAMYWYRQDPGQGLRLIYYSQIVNDFQKGDIAEGYSVSREKKESFPLTVTSAQKNPTAFYLCASSSRTSGSRGETQYFGPGTRLLVL.

The genes are TRBV7-2 and TRBJ1-5, with D unclear. Germline V gives CDR1 SGHTA, CDR2 FQGNSA. The CDR3 spans 15 residues. Between the trimmed V and J ends, which lost 5 bases and 1 base, there was a span of 12 bases. In DNA form, the CDR3 reads TGTGCCAGCAGCCTGGACTCCAGAAGCAATCAGCCCCAGCATTTT. Amino acids: CASSLDSRSNQPQHF.

The chain has TRBV10-3 and TRBJ2-4; possibly TRBD1 for D (5 bases). Trimming stripped 2 bases from V and 8 bases from J, with 7 bases between. The CDR3 is made up of 12 amino acids. Per germline, CDR1 ENHRY and CDR2 SYGVKD. CDR3 nucleotide sequence: TGTGCCATCAGTGAGGGCAGGGACATTCAGTACTTC. Translating gives CAISEGRDIQYF.

For this clonotype: Lacking the conserved final phenylalanine or tryptophan, this CDR3 likely reflects a read error. The DNA is omitted, as the CDR3 cannot be located on it reliably, and the CDR3 follows TCRdb's listing. This rearrangement joins TRBV7-3 to TRBJ1-6. Germline lookup yields CDR1 SGHTA and CDR2 FQGTGA. The CDR3 is 8 amino acids long, termini counted. CDR3 protein: CASSPSRR.

This clonotype was seen repeatedly, ten times or more. The J gene is TRBJ1-1, the V gene TRBV19; weak D call: TRBD1 (5 bases). The CDR3 loop spans 13 amino acids. Germline-derived CDR1 and CDR2 are LNHDA and SQIVND (reference sequence). Trimming cost V 8 bases and J 0 bases, with 10 bases left between them. The CDR3 reads CASERQLNTEAFF. CDR3 in DNA: TGTGCCAGTGAGAGACAGCTGAACACTGAAGCTTTCTTT.

The chain joins TRBV12-3 or TRBV12-4 to TRBJ1-6; the D gene is possibly TRBD1 (5 bases). Trimming left V 6 bases short and J 9 bases short, with 24 bases between. The CDR3 is made up of 17 amino acids. The CDR3 bases are TGTGCCAGCAGGGACGCGGGACTCAACTCTAGGGCTTCACCCCTCCACTTT. This codes for CASRDAGLNSRASPLHF.

The V and J genes are TRBV20-1 and TRBJ1-5; D call uncertain. V was shortened by 1 base and J by 11 bases, with 18 bases between the two germline ends. Germline CDR1 is DFQATT and CDR2 is SNEGSKA (reference sequence). The CDR3 loop spans 14 amino acids. CDR3 coding DNA: TGCAGTGCTAGAGGGGAGAGAGGGAGAGAGACCCAGCATTTT. Its protein product is CSARGERGRETQHF.

This clonotype has ten or more counts. The gene calls are TRBV24-1 and TRBJ2-5; the match to TRBD2 covers 12 bases. Germline V gives CDR1 KGHDR, CDR2 SFDVKD. V lost 3 bases to trimming and J lost 9 bases; unmatched junction nucleotides: 7. The CDR3 has 15 amino acids. CDR3 sequence: CATSDTTSGGFAQYF. For the CDR3, the DNA is TGTGCCACCAGTGATACCACTAGCGGGGGGTTCGCCCAGTACTTC.

This clonotype showed up many times. CDR3: CASSPYRGSYEQYF. The CDR3 region has the DNA TGTGCCAGCAGTCCTTACAGGGGGTCCTACGAGCAGTACTTC. The chain is built from TRBV12-3 or TRBV12-4 and TRBJ2-7, with TRBD1 matching 8 bases. The CDR3 covers 14 residues. V dropped 5 bases and J dropped 1; count of bases not matched to a gene: 4.

This rearrangement joins TRBV7-9 to TRBJ2-2, with unresolved D. The germline CDR1 and CDR2 sequences are SEHNR and FQNEAQ (reference sequence). The CDR3 length is 12 residues. V lost 9 bases, J lost 6 bases, and 11 bases lay in between. The CDR3 DNA reads as TGTGCCAGTACGGCCGGACCCGGGGAGCTGTTTTTT. As protein: CASTAGPGELFF. The full variable domain, completed using reference TRBV7-9 and TRBJ2-2, is DTGVSQNPRHKITKRGQNVTFRCDPISEHNRLYWYRQTLGQGPEFLTYFQNEAQLEKSRLLSDRFSAERPKGSFSTLEIQRTEQGDSAMYLCASTAGPGELFFGEGSRLTVL.